This T cell receptor beta chain originates from a study of neurological immune-mediated disorders. Study findings and constraints: Because no CDR3 amino acid sequences were shared across subjects by expanded clones, private repertoires were suggested in all groups.

Stored at -80 C, 2 million PBMCs were the source of the unsorted libraries. CDR3 length equals 13 residues. The V end was cut by 4 bases, the J end by 4 bases, with 11 bases between. Germline CDR1 is SGHVS and CDR2 is FQNEAQ. This clonotype was detected ten times or more. The antigen is not known. Each TCR transcript was tagged with a 10-nucleotide random UMI during 5'RACE. Per sequencing run, 15-18 subjects together gave over 170 million TCR-beta sequences. TCRdb re-called the 5' RACE reads through MiXCR, storing one row per CDR3 protein. The repertoire has 74,000 or so distinct CDR3 sequences, about 9.4% of them found once; the top ten carry 1.5% to 2%.

The receptor comes from a man aged 50-59 years in good health. This chain connects TRBV7-8 to TRBJ2-7, with D perhaps matching TRBD2 (6 bases). Sample: PBMCs. The CDR3 loop reads CASSSTRGYEQYF. CDR3 DNA: TGTGCCAGCAGCTCGACTAGGGGTTACGAGCAGTACTTC.